This passage covers 2 T cell receptor beta chains from one sample sequenced in a study of T cell responses to AZD1222 COVID-19 vaccine. Libraries were prepared by immunoSEQ multiplex PCR; TCRdb keeps only in-frame clonotypes and omits some of them. This sample carries approximately 200,000 clones, roughly 92% of them seen once, and the ten largest clones take approximately 1%. The input for sequencing was peripheral blood, taken 28 days after the second AZD1222 dose. These receptors came from an adult who received the AZD1222 COVID-19 vaccine.

This chain uses TRBV9 with TRBJ2-7, with TRBD1 identical over 8 bases. The CDR3 has 15 residues. Losses at the gene ends were 4 bases for V and 3 bases for J; bases not matched to a gene: 9. CDR1 SGDLS and CDR2 YYNGEE come from the germline V gene. This CDR3 reads CASSSRTGQVYEQYF. CDR3 sequence (DNA): TGTGCCAGCAGCTCCAGGACAGGGCAAGTCTACGAGCAGTACTTC.

This chain uses TRBV2 with TRBJ2-3, with D perhaps TRBD2 (6 bases). The germline V gene has CDR1 SNHLY and CDR2 FYNNEI. Trimming pared 3 bases from V and 6 bases from J, leaving 16 bases between. The CDR3 is 15 residues long. CDR3 protein: CASSEIGGTGDTQYF. In nucleotides, the CDR3 is TGTGCCAGCAGTGAGATTGGGGGGACCGGGGATACGCAGTATTTT.